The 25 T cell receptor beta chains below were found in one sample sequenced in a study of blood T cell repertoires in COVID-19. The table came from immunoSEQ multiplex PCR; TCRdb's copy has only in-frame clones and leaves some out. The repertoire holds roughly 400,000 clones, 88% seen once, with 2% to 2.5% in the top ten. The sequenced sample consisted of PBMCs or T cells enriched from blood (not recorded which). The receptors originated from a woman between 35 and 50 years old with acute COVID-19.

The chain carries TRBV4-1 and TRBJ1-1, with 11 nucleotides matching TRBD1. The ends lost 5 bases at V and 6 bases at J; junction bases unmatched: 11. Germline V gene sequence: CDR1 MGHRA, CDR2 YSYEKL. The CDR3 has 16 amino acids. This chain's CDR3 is CASSSIGQGAHPEAFF. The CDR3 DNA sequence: TGCGCCAGCAGCTCCATAGGACAGGGGGCGCACCCTGAAGCTTTCTTT.

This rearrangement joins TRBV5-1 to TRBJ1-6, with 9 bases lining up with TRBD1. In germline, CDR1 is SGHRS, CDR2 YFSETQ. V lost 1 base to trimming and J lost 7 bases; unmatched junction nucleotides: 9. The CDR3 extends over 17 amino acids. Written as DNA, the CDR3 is TGCGCCAGCAGCTTGATGACCGGGACAGGGTCGAATTCACCCCTCCACTTT. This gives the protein CASSLMTGTGSNSPLHF.

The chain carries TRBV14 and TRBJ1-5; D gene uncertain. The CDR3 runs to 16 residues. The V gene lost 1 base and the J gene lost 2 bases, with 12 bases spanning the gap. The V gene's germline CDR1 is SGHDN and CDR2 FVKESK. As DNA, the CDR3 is TGTGCCAGCAGCCAAGGGGGAGGGATAGGCAATCAGCCCCAGCATTTT. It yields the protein CASSQGGGIGNQPQHF.

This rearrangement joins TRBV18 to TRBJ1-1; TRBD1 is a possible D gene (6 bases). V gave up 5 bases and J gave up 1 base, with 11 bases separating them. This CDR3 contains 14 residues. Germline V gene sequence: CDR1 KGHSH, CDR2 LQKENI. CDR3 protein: CASSSTGWNTEAFF. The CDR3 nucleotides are TGTGCCAGCTCATCAACAGGGTGGAACACTGAAGCTTTCTTT.

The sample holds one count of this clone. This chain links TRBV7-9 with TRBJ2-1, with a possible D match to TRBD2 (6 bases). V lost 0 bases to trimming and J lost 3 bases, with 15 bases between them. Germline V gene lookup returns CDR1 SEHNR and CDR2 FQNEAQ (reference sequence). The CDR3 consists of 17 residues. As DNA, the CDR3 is TGTGCCAGCAGCTTAGCGCGATGGGGGGATCTCTACAATGAGCAGTTCTTC. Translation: CASSLARWGDLYNEQFF. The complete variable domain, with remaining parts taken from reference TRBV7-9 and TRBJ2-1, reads DTGVSQNPRHKITKRGQNVTFRCDPISEHNRLYWYRQTLGQGPEFLTYFQNEAQLEKSRLLSDRFSAERPKGSFSTLEIQRTEQGDSAMYLCASSLARWGDLYNEQFFGPGTRLTVL.

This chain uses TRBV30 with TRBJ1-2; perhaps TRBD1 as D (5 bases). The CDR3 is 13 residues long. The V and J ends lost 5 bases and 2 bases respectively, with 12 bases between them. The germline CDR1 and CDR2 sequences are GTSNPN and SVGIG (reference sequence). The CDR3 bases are TGTGCCTGGGCGGGGCGCATGAACTATGGCTACACCTTC. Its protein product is CAWAGRMNYGYTF.

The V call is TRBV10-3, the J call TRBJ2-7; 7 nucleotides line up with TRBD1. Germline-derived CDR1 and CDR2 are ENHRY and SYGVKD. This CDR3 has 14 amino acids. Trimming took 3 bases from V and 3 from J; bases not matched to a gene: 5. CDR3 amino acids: CAISEEQGFYEQYF. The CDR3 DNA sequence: TGTGCCATCAGTGAAGAACAGGGGTTCTACGAGCAGTACTTC.

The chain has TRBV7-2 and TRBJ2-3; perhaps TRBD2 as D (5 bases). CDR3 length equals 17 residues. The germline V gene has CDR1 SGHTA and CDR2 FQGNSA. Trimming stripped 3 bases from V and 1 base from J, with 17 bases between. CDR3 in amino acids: CASSLQAAGEGTDTQYF. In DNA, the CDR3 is TGTGCCAGCAGCTTGCAGGCGGCGGGTGAAGGCACAGATACGCAGTATTTT.

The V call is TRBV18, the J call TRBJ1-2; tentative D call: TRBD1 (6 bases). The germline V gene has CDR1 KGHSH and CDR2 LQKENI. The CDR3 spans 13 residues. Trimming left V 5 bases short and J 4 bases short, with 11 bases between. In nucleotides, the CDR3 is TGTGCCAGCTCAGGGGACAACGGCTATGGCTACACCTTC. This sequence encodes CASSGDNGYGYTF.

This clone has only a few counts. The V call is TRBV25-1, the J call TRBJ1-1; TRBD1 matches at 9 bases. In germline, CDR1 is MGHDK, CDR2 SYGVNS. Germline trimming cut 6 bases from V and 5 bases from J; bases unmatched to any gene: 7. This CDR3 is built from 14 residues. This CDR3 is CASRGDREWTEAFF. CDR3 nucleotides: TGTGCCAGCAGGGGGGACAGGGAGTGGACTGAAGCTTTCTTT. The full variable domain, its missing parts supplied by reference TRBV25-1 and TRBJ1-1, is EADIYQTPRYLVIGTGKKITLECSQTMGHDKMYWYQQDPGMELHLIHYSYGVNSTEKGDLSSESTVSRIRTEHFPLTLESARPSHTSQYLCASRGDREWTEAFFGQGTRLTVV.

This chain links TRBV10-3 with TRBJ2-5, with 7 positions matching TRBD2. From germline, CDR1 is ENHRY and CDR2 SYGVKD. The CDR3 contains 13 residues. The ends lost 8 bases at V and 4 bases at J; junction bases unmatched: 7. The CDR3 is CAIAGVGGETQYF. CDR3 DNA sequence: TGTGCCATCGCGGGGGTCGGGGGAGAGACCCAGTACTTC.

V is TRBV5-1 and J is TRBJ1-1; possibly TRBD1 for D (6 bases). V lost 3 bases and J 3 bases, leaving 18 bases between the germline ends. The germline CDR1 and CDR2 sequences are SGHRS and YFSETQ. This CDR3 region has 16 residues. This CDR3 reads CASSSMINRVDTEAFF. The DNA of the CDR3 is TGCGCCAGCAGCTCAATGATAAACAGGGTGGACACTGAAGCTTTCTTT. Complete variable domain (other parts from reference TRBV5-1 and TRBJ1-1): KAGVTQTPRYLIKTRGQQVTLSCSPISGHRSVSWYQQTPGQGLQFLFEYFSETQRNKGNFPGRFSGRQFSNSRSEMNVSTLELGDSALYLCASSSMINRVDTEAFFGQGTRLTVV.

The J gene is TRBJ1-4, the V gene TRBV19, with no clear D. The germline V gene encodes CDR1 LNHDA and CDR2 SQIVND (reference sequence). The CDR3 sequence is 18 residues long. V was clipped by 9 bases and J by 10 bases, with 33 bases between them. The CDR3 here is CASIPPGTEGPRQGKLFF. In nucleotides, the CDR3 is TGTGCCAGCATCCCCCCGGGAACAGAAGGCCCCCGGCAAGGAAAACTGTTTTTT.

This CDR3 is CASTQGANYYEQYF. CDR3 nucleotides: TGTGCCAGCACACAGGGGGCCAACTACTACGAGCAGTACTTC. The chain combines TRBV11-2 with TRBJ2-7; 9 bases align to TRBD1. CDR3 length: 14 amino acids. V lost 7 bases, J lost 3 bases, and 7 bases stayed unmatched. The germline V gene has CDR1 SGHAT and CDR2 FQNNGV.

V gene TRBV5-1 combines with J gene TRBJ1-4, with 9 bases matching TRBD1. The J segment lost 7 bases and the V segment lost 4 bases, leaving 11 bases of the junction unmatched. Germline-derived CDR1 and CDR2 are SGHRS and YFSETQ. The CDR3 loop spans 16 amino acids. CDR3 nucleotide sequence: TGCGCCAGCAGCGCAGGGGACAGGGCCCGGGGTGAAAAACTGTTTTTT. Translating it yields CASSAGDRARGEKLFF.

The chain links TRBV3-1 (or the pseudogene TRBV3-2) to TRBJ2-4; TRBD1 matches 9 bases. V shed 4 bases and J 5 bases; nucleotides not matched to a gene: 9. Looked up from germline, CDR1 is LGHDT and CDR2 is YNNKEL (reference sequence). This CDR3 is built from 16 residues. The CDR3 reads CASSRWVQGAQNIQYF. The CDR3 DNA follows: TGTGCCAGCAGCCGATGGGTACAGGGGGCTCAAAACATTCAGTACTTC.

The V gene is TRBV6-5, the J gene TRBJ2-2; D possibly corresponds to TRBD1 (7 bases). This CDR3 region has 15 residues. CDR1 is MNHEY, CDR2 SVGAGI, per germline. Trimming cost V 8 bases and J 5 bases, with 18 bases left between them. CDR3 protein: CASQAVAGGTGELFF. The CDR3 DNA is TGTGCCAGCCAAGCGGTGGCAGGGGGGACCGGGGAGCTGTTTTTT.

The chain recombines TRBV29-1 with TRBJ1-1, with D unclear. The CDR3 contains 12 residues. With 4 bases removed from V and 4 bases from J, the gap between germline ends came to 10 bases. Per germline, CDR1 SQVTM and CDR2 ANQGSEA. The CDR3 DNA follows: TGCAGCGTTGCAGTCGCAGGCACTGAAGCTTTCTTT. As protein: CSVAVAGTEAFF.

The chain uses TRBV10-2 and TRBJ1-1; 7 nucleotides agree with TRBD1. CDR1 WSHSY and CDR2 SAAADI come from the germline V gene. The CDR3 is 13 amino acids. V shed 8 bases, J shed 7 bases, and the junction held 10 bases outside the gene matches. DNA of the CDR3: TGCGCCAGCGGCCCGTCCGGGACAGTTGAAGCTTTCTTT. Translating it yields CASGPSGTVEAFF.

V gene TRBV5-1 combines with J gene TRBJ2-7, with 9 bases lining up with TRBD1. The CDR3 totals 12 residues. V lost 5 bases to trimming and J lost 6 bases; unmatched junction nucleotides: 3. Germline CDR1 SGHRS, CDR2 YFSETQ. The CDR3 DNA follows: TGCGCCAGCAGTGACAGGGGGGGCGAGCAGTACTTC. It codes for CASSDRGGEQYF. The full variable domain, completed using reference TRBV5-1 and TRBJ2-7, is KAGVTQTPRYLIKTRGQQVTLSCSPISGHRSVSWYQQTPGQGLQFLFEYFSETQRNKGNFPGRFSGRQFSNSRSEMNVSTLELGDSALYLCASSDRGGEQYFGPGTRLTVT.

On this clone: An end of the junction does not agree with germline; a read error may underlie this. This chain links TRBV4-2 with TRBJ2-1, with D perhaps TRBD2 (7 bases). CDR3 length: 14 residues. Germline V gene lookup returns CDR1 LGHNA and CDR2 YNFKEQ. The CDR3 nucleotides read TGTGCCAGCAGCAAAGAGACGGCGGGGGCTGAGCAGTTCTTC. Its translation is CASSKETAGAEQFF.

The CDR3 here is CASSLGGLNYGYTF. Here the CDR3 DNA reads TGTGCCAGCAGCTTGGGAGGTCTTAACTATGGCTACACCTTC. The chain recombines TRBV5-8 with TRBJ1-2; D gene ambiguous. Per the germline V gene, CDR1 is SGHTS and CDR2 is YDEGEE. The germline V and J ends were trimmed by 0 bases and 1 base, with 7 bases remaining between them. The CDR3 totals 14 residues.

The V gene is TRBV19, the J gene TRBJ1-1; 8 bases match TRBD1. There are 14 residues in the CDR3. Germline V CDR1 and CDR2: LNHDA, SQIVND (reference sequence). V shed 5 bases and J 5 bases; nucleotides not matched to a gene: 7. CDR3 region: CASSLTGERTEAFF. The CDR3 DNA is TGTGCCAGTAGTCTGACAGGGGAAAGGACTGAAGCTTTCTTT.

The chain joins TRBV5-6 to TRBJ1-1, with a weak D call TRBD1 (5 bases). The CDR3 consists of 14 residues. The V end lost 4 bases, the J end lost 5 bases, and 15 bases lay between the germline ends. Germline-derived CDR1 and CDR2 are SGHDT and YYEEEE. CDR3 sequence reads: CASSPGSRGTEAFF. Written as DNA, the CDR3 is TGTGCCAGCAGCCCGGGATCCCGGGGGACTGAAGCTTTCTTT.

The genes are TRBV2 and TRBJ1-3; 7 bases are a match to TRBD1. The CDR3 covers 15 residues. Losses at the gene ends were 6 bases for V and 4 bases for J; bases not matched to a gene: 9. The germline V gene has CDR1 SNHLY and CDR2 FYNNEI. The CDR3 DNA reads TGTGCCAGCAGGGAGCAAACAGGGGCGGGAAACACCATATATTTT. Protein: CASREQTGAGNTIYF.